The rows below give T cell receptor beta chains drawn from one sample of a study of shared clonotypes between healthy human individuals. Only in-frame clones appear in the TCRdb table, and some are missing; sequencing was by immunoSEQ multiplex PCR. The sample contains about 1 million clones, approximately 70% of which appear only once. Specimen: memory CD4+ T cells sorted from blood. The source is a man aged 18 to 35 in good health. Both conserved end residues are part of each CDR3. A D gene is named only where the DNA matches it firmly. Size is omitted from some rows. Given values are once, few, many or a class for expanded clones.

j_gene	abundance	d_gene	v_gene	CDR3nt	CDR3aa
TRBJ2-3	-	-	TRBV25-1	TGTGCCAGCAGTGATCCGGCAGAGAGCACAGATACGCAGTATTTT	CASSDPAESTDTQYF
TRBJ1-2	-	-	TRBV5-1	TGCGCCAGCAGCTTGGGTGTCAGGAGTAACTATGGCTACACCTTC	CASSLGVRSNYGYTF
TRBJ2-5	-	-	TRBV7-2	TGTGCCAGCAGCCCACTACCACTTCGGGGGACCCAGTACTTC	CASSPLPLRGTQYF
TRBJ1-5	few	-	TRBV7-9	TGTGCCAGCAGCCCCGGGAGGGGGAGCAATCAGCCCCAGCATTTT	CASSPGRGSNQPQHF
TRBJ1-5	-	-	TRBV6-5	TGTGCCAGCAGCCCACTGGGGGGATGGGGTCAGCCCCAGCATTTT	CASSPLGGWGQPQHF
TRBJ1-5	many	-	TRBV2	TGTGCCAGCAGTGATTGGGGAAGCAGCAATCAGCCCCAGCATTTT	CASSDWGSSNQPQHF
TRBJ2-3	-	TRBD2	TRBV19	TGTGCCAGTAGTATTGGGGCGGGAGGCACAGATACGCAGTATTTT	CASSIGAGGTDTQYF
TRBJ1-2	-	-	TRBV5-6	TGTGCCAGCAGCCGGGGGTCCTATGGCTACACCTTC	CASSRGSYGYTF
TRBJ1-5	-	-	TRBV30	TGTGCCTGGAGTGCCGCTGGCAATCAGCCCCAGCATTTT	CAWSAAGNQPQHF
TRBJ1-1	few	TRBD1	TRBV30	TGTGCCTGGAGTGCATCGACAGGGTCCACTGAAGCTTTCTTT	CAWSASTGSTEAFF
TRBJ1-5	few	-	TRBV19	TGTGCCAGTAGTAAAGGGTCGGGGCAGGGCAATCAGCCCCAGCATTTT	CASSKGSGQGNQPQHF
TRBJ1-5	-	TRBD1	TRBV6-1	TGTGCCAGCAGTGGCCCCGCCGGACAGGGGCTGGATCAGCCCCAGCATTTT	CASSGPAGQGLDQPQHF
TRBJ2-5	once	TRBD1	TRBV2	TGTGCCAGCAGTTTCGGACAGGGGAAAGAGACCCAGTACTTC	CASSFGQGKETQYF
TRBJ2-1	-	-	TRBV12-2	TGTGCAAGTCGCTTAGCGAGACTCCATGAGCAGTTCTTC	CASRLARLHEQFF
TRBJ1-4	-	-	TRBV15	TGTGCCACCAGCAGAGAGGGGGTCGGGGAACTGTTTTTT	CATSREGVGELFF
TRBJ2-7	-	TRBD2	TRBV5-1	TGCGCCAGCTCCCCGGGACTACCTTCCTACGAGCAGTACTTC	CASSPGLPSYEQYF
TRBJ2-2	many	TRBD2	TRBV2	TGTGCCAGCAGTGAAAGGGCTAGCGGGTCGGGGACCGGGGAGCTGTTTTTT	CASSERASGSGTGELFF
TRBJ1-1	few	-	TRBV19	TGTGCCAGTAGTACAGGGACGGCGATTGAAGCTTTCTTT	CASSTGTAIEAFF
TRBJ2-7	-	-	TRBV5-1	TGCGCCAGCAGCTTGGACCTAAGGTCGAGCCACGAGCAGTACTTC	CASSLDLRSSHEQYF
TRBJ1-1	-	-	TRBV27	TGTGCCAGCAGTTTTCAGGGGAGGAACACTGAAGCTTTCTTT	CASSFQGRNTEAFF
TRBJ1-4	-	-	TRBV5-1	TGCGCCAGCAGCTTGGTGCCCGCAGGACGGGGTGAAAAACTGTTTTTT	CASSLVPAGRGEKLFF
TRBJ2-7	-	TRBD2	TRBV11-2	TGTGCCAGCAGCTCGAAAATCCTAGCGGGGGAGTACGAGCAGTACTTC	CASSSKILAGEYEQYF
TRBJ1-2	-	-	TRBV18	TGTGCCAGCTCACCCGATTATGGCTACACCTTC	CASSPDYGYTF
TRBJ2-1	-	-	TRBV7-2	TGTGCCAGCAGCCCCGAGGGAAGACCCGGTGGTGAGCAGTTCTTC	CASSPEGRPGGEQFF
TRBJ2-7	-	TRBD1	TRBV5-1	TGCGCCAGCAGCTTGGCCGCCGGGACAGGGACCTACGAGCAGTACTTC	CASSLAAGTGTYEQYF
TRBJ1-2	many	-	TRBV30	TGTGCCTGGAGTGTTTCACCCAACTATGGCTACACCTTC	CAWSVSPNYGYTF
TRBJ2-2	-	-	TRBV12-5	TGTGCTAGTGGTTTGAATGGAGGCACCGGGGAGCTGTTTTTT	CASGLNGGTGELFF
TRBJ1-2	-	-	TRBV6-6	TGTGCCAGCAGTCTCGACAGAAACCTTAACTATGGCTACACCTTC	CASSLDRNLNYGYTF
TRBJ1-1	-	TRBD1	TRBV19	TGTGCCAGTAGCCCGGACAGGGGAAAGAACACTGAAGCTTTCTTT	CASSPDRGKNTEAFF
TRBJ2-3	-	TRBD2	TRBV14	TGTGCCAGCAGCCCCCGGGATAGCGGGGGCACAGATACGCAGTATTTT	CASSPRDSGGTDTQYF
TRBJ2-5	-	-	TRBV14	TGTGCCAGCAGCCCTGGAGGACAGCAAGAGACCCAGTACTTC	CASSPGGQQETQYF
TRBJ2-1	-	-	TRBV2	TGTGCCAGCAACCGTGGGACCGTGTACAATGAGCAGTTCTTC	CASNRGTVYNEQFF
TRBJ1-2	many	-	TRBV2	TGTGCCAGCAGCGAAACCACAGGTGGTCACGGCTACACCTTC	CASSETTGGHGYTF
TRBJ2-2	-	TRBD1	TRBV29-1	TGCAGCGTTGAAGAGACAGGGGTCACCGGGGAGCTGTTTTTT	CSVEETGVTGELFF
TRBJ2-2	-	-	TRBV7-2	TGTGCCAGCAGCTTTTACGGGGAGCTGTTTTTT	CASSFYGELFF
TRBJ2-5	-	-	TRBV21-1	TGTGCCAGGTCCCCGCGGGGGCAGGGAGAGACCCAGTACTTC	CARSPRGQGETQYF
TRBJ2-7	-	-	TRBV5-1	TGCGCCAGCAGCTTAGGGCCATCGGGGTCCTACGAGCAGTACTTC	CASSLGPSGSYEQYF
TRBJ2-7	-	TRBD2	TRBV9	TGTGCCAGCAGCCCACGGTGGGCTAGCGGGTCCTACGAGCAGTACTTC	CASSPRWASGSYEQYF
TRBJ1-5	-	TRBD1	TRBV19	TGTGCCAGTAGTAGGTTTGGGACAGATGGCAATCAGCCCCAGCATTTT	CASSRFGTDGNQPQHF
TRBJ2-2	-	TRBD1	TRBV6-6	TGTGCCAGCAGTTCCCGACAGGGGACGAACACCGGGGAGCTGTTTTTT	CASSSRQGTNTGELFF
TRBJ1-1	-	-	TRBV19	TGTGCCAGTATAGGGCCCGGCGCCGGGAGCACTGAAGCTTTCTTT	CASIGPGAGSTEAFF
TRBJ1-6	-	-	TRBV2	TGTGCCATCACCCTGGAAACAGGGAAAGATTCACCCCTCCACTTT	CAITLETGKDSPLHF
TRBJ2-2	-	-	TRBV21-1	TGTGCCAGCAGCAAACCCCACGGAAAGGACACCGGGGAGCTGTTTTTT	CASSKPHGKDTGELFF
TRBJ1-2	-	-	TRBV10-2	TGCGCCACCTCGACCGAGTGGTATGGCTACACCTTC	CATSTEWYGYTF
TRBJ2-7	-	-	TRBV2	TGTGCCAGTTCCAGGACCTCCTACGAGCAGTACTTC	CASSRTSYEQYF
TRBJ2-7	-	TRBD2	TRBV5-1	TGCGCCAGCAGCGGAACCCTAGCGGAGAGCAACGAGCAGTACTTC	CASSGTLAESNEQYF
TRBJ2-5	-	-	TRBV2	TGTGCCAGCAGTGACCCTCGGGCTCAAGAGACCCAGTACTTC	CASSDPRAQETQYF
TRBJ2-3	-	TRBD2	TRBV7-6	TGTGCCAGCGGAAAAAATTTAGCGGGGAAACAGTATTTT	CASGKNLAGKQYF
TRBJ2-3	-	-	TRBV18	TGTGCCAGCTCACCATTCGCCCCCGAAACAAAAAACACAGATACGCAGTATTTT	CASSPFAPETKNTDTQYF
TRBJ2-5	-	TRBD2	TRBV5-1	TGCGCCAGCAGCCCGACTAGCGGGAGAGTTCTGGGAGAGACCCAGTACTTC	CASSPTSGRVLGETQYF
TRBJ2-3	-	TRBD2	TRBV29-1	TGCAGCGTTCCAATAGCGGGATCGCGCACAGATACGCAGTATTTT	CSVPIAGSRTDTQYF
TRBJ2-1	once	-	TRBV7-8	TGTGCCAGCAGCTTAGTGGGGGGAGTCTCCTACAATGAGCAGTTCTTC	CASSLVGGVSYNEQFF